This is a list of T cell receptor beta chains from one sample in a study of T cell responses to AZD1222 COVID-19 vaccine. The protocol was immunoSEQ multiplex PCR, while the TCRdb copy is restricted to in-frame clones and leaves out a portion. This table holds 100,000 to 150,000 clones, about 87% found once. The starting material was peripheral blood, obtained on day 0 of AZD1222 vaccination. The origin of the receptors is an adult in good health. CDR3s include the opening cysteine and the closing phenylalanine or tryptophan. Fields, in order: J gene, D gene, V gene, clone size, CDR3 protein, CDR3 DNA. A D gene is named only where the DNA matches it firmly. Clone size is not always given. Where it is, it says once, few, many or a class for expanded clones.

TRBJ2-7	-	TRBV29-1	-	CSGADSYEQYF	TGCAGCGGCGCGGACTCCTACGAGCAGTACTTC
TRBJ2-3	-	TRBV7-9	-	CARGGGSTDTQYF	TGTGCCAGGGGCGGCGGGAGCACAGATACGCAGTATTTT
TRBJ1-6	-	TRBV6-5	once	CASSYSGPPNSPLHF	TGTGCCAGCAGTTACTCGGGACCGCCGAATTCACCCCTCCACTTT
TRBJ1-5	-	TRBV7-2	-	CASSFGTGGQPQHF	TGTGCCAGCAGCTTCGGGACCGGCGGGCAGCCCCAGCATTTT
TRBJ1-4	-	TRBV7-2	-	CASSLRGEKLFF	TGTGCCAGCAGCTTAAGGGGAGAAAAACTGTTTTTT
TRBJ2-7	TRBD2	TRBV11-2	-	CASSLAGGEIYEQYF	TGTGCCAGCAGCTTAGCTGGGGGGGAAATCTACGAGCAGTACTTC
TRBJ1-2	-	TRBV28	once	CASSLDRPNYGYTF	TGTGCCAGCAGCTTGGACAGACCTAACTATGGCTACACCTTC
TRBJ1-3	-	TRBV5-1	-	CASRGSSFGGNTIYF	TGCGCCAGCAGGGGGAGCTCTTTCGGCGGAAACACCATATATTTT
TRBJ2-1	TRBD1	TRBV7-8	-	CASSDYRGIFYNEQFF	TGTGCCAGCAGCGACTACAGGGGTATTTTCTACAATGAGCAGTTCTTC
TRBJ2-1	TRBD2	TRBV6-2/TRBV6-3	-	CASSYPYTGTTTYNEQFF	TGTGCCAGCAGTTACCCGTATACCGGGACTACGACCTACAATGAGCAGTTCTTC
TRBJ2-5	-	TRBV10-3	-	CAISQTDQETQYF	TGTGCCATCAGTCAGACGGATCAAGAGACCCAGTACTTC
TRBJ1-3	-	TRBV2	-	CASSRQDSGNTIYF	TGTGCCAGCAGTCGACAGGATTCTGGAAACACCATATATTTT
TRBJ2-7	-	TRBV5-1	-	CASSFGGFYEQYF	TGCGCCAGCAGCTTCGGCGGATTCTACGAGCAGTACTTC
TRBJ2-7	TRBD1	TRBV6-2/TRBV6-3	-	CASDYSRDRFLEQYF	TGTGCCAGCGATTACTCCCGGGACAGGTTTCTCGAGCAGTACTTC
TRBJ1-1	-	TRBV6-1	few	CASREGALNTEAFF	TGTGCCAGCCGTGAGGGAGCCCTGAACACTGAAGCTTTCTTT
TRBJ1-2	-	TRBV19	-	CASSPSAQIGGYTF	TGTGCCAGTAGTCCCTCCGCCCAAATCGGTGGCTACACCTTC
TRBJ2-2	-	TRBV16	-	CASSHEGKWELFF	TGTGCCAGCAGCCACGAGGGAAAGTGGGAGCTGTTTTTT
TRBJ1-1	-	TRBV6-5	-	CASSSPGNTEAFF	TGTGCCAGCAGTAGCCCGGGGAACACTGAAGCTTTCTTT
TRBJ2-7	-	TRBV19	-	CASSIRADFYEQYF	TGTGCCAGTAGTATTAGGGCGGATTTTTACGAGCAGTACTTC
TRBJ1-3	-	TRBV28	few	CASSLATAYRLSGNTIYF	TGTGCCAGCAGTTTAGCGACCGCCTACCGCCTCTCTGGAAACACCATATATTTT
TRBJ1-2	-	TRBV7-2	-	CASSPDGLGYTF	TGTGCCAGCAGCCCTGACGGGCTGGGCTACACCTTC
TRBJ1-4	-	TRBV27	-	CASSSNSVVVEKLFF	TGTGCCAGCAGTTCAAACAGTGTAGTAGTAGAAAAACTGTTTTTT
TRBJ1-5	-	TRBV5-8	-	CASSRATGASQPQHF	TGTGCCAGCAGCCGGGCCACGGGGGCGAGTCAGCCCCAGCATTTT
TRBJ2-1	-	TRBV20-1	-	CSAILYNEQFF	TGCAGTGCTATCCTCTACAATGAGCAGTTCTTC
TRBJ2-7	-	TRBV7-2	-	CASSLRLVGEQYF	TGTGCCAGCAGCTTAAGGCTAGTGGGGGAGCAGTACTTC
TRBJ1-6	-	TRBV9	-	CASSPHGGHNSPLHF	TGTGCCAGCAGCCCTCACGGGGGCCATAATTCACCCCTCCACTTT
TRBJ1-5	TRBD1	TRBV18	-	CASSPGTGSQAQHF	TGTGCCAGCTCACCAGGGACAGGGTCTCAAGCCCAGCATTTT
TRBJ2-7	TRBD1	TRBV6-5	-	CASSYPDRGHEQYF	TGTGCCAGCAGTTACCCGGACAGGGGGCACGAGCAGTACTTC
TRBJ2-3	TRBD2	TRBV19	once	CASSVDPPGLTLGTDTQYF	TGTGCCAGTAGTGTCGACCCTCCGGGACTAACCCTCGGCACAGATACGCAGTATTTT
TRBJ1-1	-	TRBV5-1	-	CASSFNLNTEAFF	TGCGCCAGCAGCTTTAATCTGAACACTGAAGCTTTCTTT
TRBJ1-1	TRBD1	TRBV29-1	-	CSVEGQGWNTEAFF	TGCAGCGTTGAAGGACAGGGCTGGAACACTGAAGCTTTCTTT
TRBJ2-5	TRBD2	TRBV7-8	-	CASSLAASGGPGETQYF	TGTGCCAGCAGCTTAGCGGCTAGCGGGGGGCCCGGGGAGACCCAGTACTTC
TRBJ2-1	-	TRBV5-1	-	CASRSTGSSYNEQFF	TGCGCCAGCAGATCAACAGGGAGCTCCTACAATGAGCAGTTCTTC
TRBJ2-7	TRBD1	TRBV6-2/TRBV6-3	-	CASSWGLPGGEQYF	TGTGCCAGCAGTTGGGGGTTACCAGGGGGCGAGCAGTACTTC
TRBJ1-6	-	TRBV6-1	-	CASSELNNSPLHF	TGTGCCAGCAGTGAATTGAATAATTCACCCCTCCACTTT
TRBJ1-1	TRBD1	TRBV5-1	-	CASSLAIGGQAEAFF	TGCGCCAGCAGCTTGGCCATAGGGGGCCAGGCTGAAGCTTTCTTT
TRBJ1-1	-	TRBV5-1	-	CASSLGDTEAFF	TGCGCCAGCAGCTTGGGGGATACTGAAGCTTTCTTT
TRBJ2-7	TRBD2	TRBV28	few	CASSGTSGIYEQYF	TGTGCCAGCAGTGGGACTAGCGGGATCTACGAGCAGTACTTC
TRBJ2-2	TRBD1	TRBV2	-	CANRGQYTGELFF	TGTGCCAACCGGGGACAGTACACCGGGGAGCTGTTTTTT
TRBJ2-1	-	TRBV7-9	-	CASSLLGMLGIREQFF	TGTGCCAGCAGCTTATTGGGTATGTTGGGGATTCGGGAGCAGTTCTTC
TRBJ2-7	-	TRBV11-3	-	CASSLDGGGPYEQYF	TGTGCCAGCAGCTTAGATGGAGGAGGGCCCTACGAGCAGTACTTC
TRBJ1-2	-	TRBV29-1	few	CSVEEGGGYTF	TGCAGCGTTGAGGAGGGAGGTGGCTACACCTTC
TRBJ1-4	TRBD1	TRBV6-2/TRBV6-3	-	CASSPPEGQGREKLFF	TGTGCCAGCAGTCCACCGGAGGGACAGGGGCGTGAAAAACTGTTTTTT
TRBJ1-1	-	TRBV14	-	CASSQEFGWGTEAFF	TGTGCCAGCAGCCAAGAATTCGGGTGGGGCACTGAAGCTTTCTTT
TRBJ1-1	TRBD1	TRBV4-1	-	CASSQDRGQATEAFF	TGCGCCAGCAGCCAAGATCGTGGACAGGCCACTGAAGCTTTCTTT
TRBJ1-6	-	TRBV6-5	-	CASQTGDTNNSPLHF	TGTGCCAGCCAGACCGGGGACACCAATAATTCACCCCTCCACTTT
TRBJ2-5	-	TRBV10-3	-	CAISDETALGETQYF	TGTGCCATCAGTGATGAGACAGCCTTGGGGGAGACCCAGTACTTC
TRBJ1-1	-	TRBV5-1	-	CASSLKGDTEAFF	TGCGCCAGCAGCTTGAAGGGTGACACTGAAGCTTTCTTT
TRBJ1-4	-	TRBV4-2	-	CASSQDVVTTNEKLFF	TGTGCCAGCAGCCAAGATGTAGTAACAACTAATGAAAAACTGTTTTTT
TRBJ2-7	-	TRBV5-4	-	CASSLGSGMTYEQYF	TGTGCCAGCAGCTTGGGTTCAGGTATGACCTACGAGCAGTACTTC
TRBJ1-1	TRBD1	TRBV7-2	-	CASSPQGDTEAFF	TGTGCCAGCAGTCCTCAGGGGGACACTGAAGCTTTCTTT
TRBJ2-1	-	TRBV30	-	CAWSVGGYYNEQFF	TGTGCCTGGAGTGTTGGGGGGTACTACAATGAGCAGTTCTTC
TRBJ1-2	TRBD1	TRBV7-9	-	CASSFQGAGYGYTF	TGTGCCAGCAGCTTCCAGGGGGCGGGCTATGGCTACACCTTC
TRBJ1-4	-	TRBV5-1	-	CASSLGSTNEKLFF	TGCGCCAGCAGCTTGGGGAGTACTAATGAAAAACTGTTTTTT
TRBJ1-3	-	TRBV19	few	CASSWTVRSGNTIYF	TGTGCCAGTAGTTGGACGGTTCGTTCTGGAAACACCATATATTTT
TRBJ2-3	-	TRBV10-3	-	CAISDGPDTQYF	TGTGCCATCAGTGACGGCCCAGATACGCAGTATTTT
TRBJ2-3	TRBD1	TRBV7-9	once	CASSSLYGTASTDTQYF	TGTGCCAGCAGCTCCCTTTATGGGACAGCTAGCACAGATACGCAGTATTTT
TRBJ1-1	-	TRBV20-1	-	CSGRWNTEAFF	TGCAGTGGAAGGTGGAACACTGAAGCTTTCTTT
TRBJ1-4	TRBD1	TRBV27	-	CASSLQPTGNEKLFF	TGTGCCAGCAGCCTCCAACCGACAGGGAATGAAAAACTGTTTTTT
TRBJ1-1	-	TRBV27	-	CASQPPGRAEAFF	TGTGCCAGCCAACCCCCAGGTCGGGCTGAAGCTTTCTTT